A selection of T cell receptor beta chains follows, all from one sample in a study of T cell repertoires in cytomegalovirus infection. For these TCRs, the target antigens are not known. TCRdb analysed the reads with MiXCR anew, one entry per CDR3 protein. The sample includes roughly 920,000 distinct CDR3 sequences, about a third of them seen just once. The material sequenced was cultured CD8+ T cells from PBMCs, taken from culture after CMV antigen stimulation. Every receptor here comes from a human donor in good health (CMV status not recorded). Some clones in this sample may be carry-over from other donors' samples. CDR3s include the opening cysteine and the closing phenylalanine or tryptophan. The D gene is left open where the match is weak. Clone size, where shown, is once, few, many, or a class for clones that have expanded.

V	D	J	size	DNA	CDR3
TRBV7-6	TRBD2	TRBJ2-5	many	TGTGCCAGCAGCTTAGAAGGGACTAGCGGGGCTGAGACCCAGTACTTC	CASSLEGTSGAETQYF
TRBV28	TRBD1	TRBJ1-5	many	TGTGCCAGTAAGGGCAGTCCATGGACAGGGAAGGATCAGCCCCAGCATTTT	CASKGSPWTGKDQPQHF
TRBV19	TRBD2	TRBJ2-1	few	TGTGCCAGTAGTTCGGGACTAGCGGGGCCGGTCTTCGGCTACAATGAGCAGTTCTTC	CASSSGLAGPVFGYNEQFF
TRBV27	NA	TRBJ2-7	few	TGTGCCAGCAGTCTCCAAGGGAATACCTACGAGCAGTACTTC	CASSLQGNTYEQYF
TRBV7-6	TRBD2	TRBJ2-3	few	TGTGCCAGCAGCTCCTCTAGCGGGGGCCCCACAGATACGCAGTATTTT	CASSSSSGGPTDTQYF
TRBV7-4	TRBD2	TRBJ2-3	NA	TGTGCCAGCGATCTAGCGGGGGGGCCAGATACGCAGTATTTT	CASDLAGGPDTQYF
TRBV4-1	TRBD1	TRBJ2-3	NA	TGCGCCGGCAGCCAAGGAATCTGGGGACAGGGGACAGATACGCAGTATTTT	CAGSQGIWGQGTDTQYF
TRBV7-9	NA	TRBJ1-2	few	TGTGCCAGCAGCTTAGCCGGGACGGAAACTAACTATGGCTACACCTTC	CASSLAGTETNYGYTF
TRBV12-5	NA	TRBJ1-5	few	TGTGCTAGTGGTTTGGGACAGTTCAATCAGCCCCAGCATTTT	CASGLGQFNQPQHF
TRBV6-1	NA	TRBJ1-5	many	TGTGCCAGCAGTCCATTTGCAAGCAATCAGCCCCAGCATTTT	CASSPFASNQPQHF
TRBV9	NA	TRBJ2-1	once	TGTGCCAGCAGCGTAGATGTCAGGGCGAATGAGCAGTTCTTC	CASSVDVRANEQFF